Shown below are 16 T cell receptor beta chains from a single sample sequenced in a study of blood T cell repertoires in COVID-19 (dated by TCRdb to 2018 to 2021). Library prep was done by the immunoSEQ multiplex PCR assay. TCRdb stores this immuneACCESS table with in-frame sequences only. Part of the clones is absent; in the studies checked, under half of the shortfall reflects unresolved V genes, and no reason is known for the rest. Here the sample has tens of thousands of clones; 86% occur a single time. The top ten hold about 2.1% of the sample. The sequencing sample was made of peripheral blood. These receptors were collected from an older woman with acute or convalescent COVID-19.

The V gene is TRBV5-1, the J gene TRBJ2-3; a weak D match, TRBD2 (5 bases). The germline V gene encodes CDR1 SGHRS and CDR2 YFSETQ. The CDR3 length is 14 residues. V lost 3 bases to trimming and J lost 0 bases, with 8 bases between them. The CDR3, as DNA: TGCGCCAGCAGCTCAGCGGTAAGCACAGATACGCAGTATTTT. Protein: CASSSAVSTDTQYF.

The CDR3 coding sequence is TGTGCCAGCAGCACCCGGACAGGGGGCGATGAAAAACTGTTTTTT. This codes for CASSTRTGGDEKLFF. The rearrangement links TRBV9 to TRBJ1-4; 11 nucleotides align to TRBD1. In germline, CDR1 is SGDLS, CDR2 YYNGEE. The CDR3 totals 15 residues. V was clipped by 4 bases and J by 6 bases; unmatched bases: 5.

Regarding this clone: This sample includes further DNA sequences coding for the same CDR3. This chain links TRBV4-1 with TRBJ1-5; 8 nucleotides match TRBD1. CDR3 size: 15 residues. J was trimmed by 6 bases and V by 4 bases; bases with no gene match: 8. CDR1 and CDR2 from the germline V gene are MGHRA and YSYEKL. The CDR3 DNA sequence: TGCGCCAGCAGCCTGACAGGGGTGGGAGGTCAGCCCCAGCATTTT. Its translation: CASSLTGVGGQPQHF.

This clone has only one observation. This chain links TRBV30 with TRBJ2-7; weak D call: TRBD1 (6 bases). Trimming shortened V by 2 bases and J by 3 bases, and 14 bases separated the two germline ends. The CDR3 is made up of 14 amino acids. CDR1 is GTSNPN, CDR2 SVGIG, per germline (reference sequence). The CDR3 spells CAWSTGLDGYEQYF. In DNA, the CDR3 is TGTGCCTGGAGTACAGGGCTGGACGGCTACGAGCAGTACTTC.

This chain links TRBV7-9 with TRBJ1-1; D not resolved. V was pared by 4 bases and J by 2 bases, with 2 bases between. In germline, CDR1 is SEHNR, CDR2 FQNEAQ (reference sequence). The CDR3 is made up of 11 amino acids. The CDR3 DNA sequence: TGTGCCAGCAGCTCAAACACTGAAGCTTTCTTT. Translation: CASSSNTEAFF.

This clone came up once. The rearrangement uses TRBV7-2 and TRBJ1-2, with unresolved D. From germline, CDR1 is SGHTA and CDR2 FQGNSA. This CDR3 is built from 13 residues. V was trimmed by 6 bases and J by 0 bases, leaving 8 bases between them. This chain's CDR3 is CASSYNTNYGYTF. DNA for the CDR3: TGTGCCAGCAGTTACAATACTAACTATGGCTACACCTTC.

The CDR3 DNA follows: TGCAGTGCTAAGGACAGGACTGAAGCTTTCTTT. It codes for CSAKDRTEAFF. The V call is TRBV20-1, the J call TRBJ1-1, with TRBD1 identical over 7 bases. After removal of 4 bases from V and 5 bases from J, the junction contained 1 base not matched to a gene. The V gene's germline CDR1 is DFQATT and CDR2 SNEGSKA (reference sequence). The CDR3 consists of 11 residues.

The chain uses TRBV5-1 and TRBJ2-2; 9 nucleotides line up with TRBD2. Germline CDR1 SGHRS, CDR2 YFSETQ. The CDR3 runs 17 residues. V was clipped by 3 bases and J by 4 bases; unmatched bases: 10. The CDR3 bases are TGCGCCAGCAGCTCCTCCGGGACTAGCAAAAGCACCGGGGAGCTGTTTTTT. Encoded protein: CASSSSGTSKSTGELFF.

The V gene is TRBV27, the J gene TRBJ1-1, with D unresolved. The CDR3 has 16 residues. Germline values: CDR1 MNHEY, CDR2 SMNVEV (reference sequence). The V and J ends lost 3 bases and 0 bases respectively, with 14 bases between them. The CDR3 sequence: CASSFVQSTMNTEAFF. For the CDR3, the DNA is TGTGCCAGCAGTTTCGTCCAGAGTACTATGAACACTGAAGCTTTCTTT.

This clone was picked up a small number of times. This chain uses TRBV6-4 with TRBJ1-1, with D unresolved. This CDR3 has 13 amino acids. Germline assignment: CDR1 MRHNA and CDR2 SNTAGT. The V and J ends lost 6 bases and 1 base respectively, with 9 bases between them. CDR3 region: CASRLQANTEAFF. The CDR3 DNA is TGTGCCAGCAGGCTCCAGGCGAACACTGAAGCTTTCTTT.

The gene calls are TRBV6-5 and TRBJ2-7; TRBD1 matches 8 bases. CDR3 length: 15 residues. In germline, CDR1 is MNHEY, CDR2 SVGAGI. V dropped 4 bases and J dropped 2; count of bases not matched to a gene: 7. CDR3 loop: CASSFGDRSAYEQYF. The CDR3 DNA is TGTGCCAGCAGTTTCGGGGACAGGAGCGCCTACGAGCAGTACTTC.

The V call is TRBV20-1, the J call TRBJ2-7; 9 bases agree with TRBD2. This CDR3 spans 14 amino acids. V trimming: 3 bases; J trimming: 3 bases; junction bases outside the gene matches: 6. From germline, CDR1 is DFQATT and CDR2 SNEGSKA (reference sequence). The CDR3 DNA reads TGCAGTGCTAGTAGGGCTAGCGGGATCTACGAGCAGTACTTC. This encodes CSASRASGIYEQYF.

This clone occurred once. CDR3 sequence (DNA): TGCGCCAGCAGCCCAACAACGGGACAGGGAACTGAAAAACTGTTTTTT. This gives the protein CASSPTTGQGTEKLFF. V gene TRBV4-1 combines with J gene TRBJ1-4; 9 nucleotides agree with TRBD1. Germline V CDR1 and CDR2: MGHRA, YSYEKL. V trimming: 4 bases; J trimming: 7 bases; junction bases outside the gene matches: 10. The CDR3 has 16 residues.

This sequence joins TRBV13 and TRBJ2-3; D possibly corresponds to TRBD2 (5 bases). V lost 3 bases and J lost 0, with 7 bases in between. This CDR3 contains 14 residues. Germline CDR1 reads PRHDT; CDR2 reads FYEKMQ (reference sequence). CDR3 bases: TGTGCCAGCAGCTTGCGAGGGAGCACAGATACGCAGTATTTT. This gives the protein CASSLRGSTDTQYF.

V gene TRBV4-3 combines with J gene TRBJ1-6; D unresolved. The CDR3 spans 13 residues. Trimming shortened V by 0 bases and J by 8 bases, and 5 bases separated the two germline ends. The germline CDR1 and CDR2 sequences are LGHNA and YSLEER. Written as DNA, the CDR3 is TGCGCCAGCAGCCAAGATATCCATTCACCCCTCCACTTT. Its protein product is CASSQDIHSPLHF.

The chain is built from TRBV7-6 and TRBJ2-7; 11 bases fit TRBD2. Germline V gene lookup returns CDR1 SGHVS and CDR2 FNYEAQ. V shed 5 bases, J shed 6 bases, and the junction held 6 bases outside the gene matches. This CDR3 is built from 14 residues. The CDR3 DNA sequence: TGTGCCAGCAGCGTTACTAGCGGGGGTGGCGAGCAGTACTTC. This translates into CASSVTSGGGEQYF.